Listed below are T cell receptor beta chains from one sample, sequenced in a study of preoperative IRX-2 immunotherapy in early breast cancer. Here immunoSEQ multiplex PCR was the method, and the copy in TCRdb shows in-frame clones only, minus some. The table lists tens of thousands of clones, nearly 80% of them singletons. This specimen was lymph node tissue, taken before IRX-2 immunotherapy. These receptors all come from a human donor with breast cancer. CDR3s include the opening cysteine and the closing phenylalanine or tryptophan. A D gene is named only where the DNA matches it firmly. The size field is filled for only some rows; it gives once, few, many or a size class.

CASSLFRGTRNQPQHF | TGTGCCAGCAGTCTCTTCAGGGGTACGCGCAATCAGCCCCAGCATTTT | TRBJ1-5 | NA | NA | TRBV28
CASSPSGFSTQYF | TGCGCCAGCAGCCCCTCGGGCTTCTCGACCCAGTACTTC | TRBJ2-5 | NA | NA | TRBV10-1
CASSLGDGPLREKLFF | TGTGCCAGCAGCCTGGGGGACGGTCCGTTAAGGGAAAAACTGTTTTTT | TRBJ1-4 | NA | NA | TRBV7-5
CASSLDTGPGELFF | TGCGCCAGCAGCTTAGATACAGGCCCCGGGGAGCTGTTTTTT | TRBJ2-2 | NA | NA | TRBV5-1
CASSLDRGGQPQHF | TGTGCCAGCAGCTTAGACAGGGGCGGGCAGCCCCAGCATTTT | TRBJ1-5 | few | NA | TRBV11-3
CASGYGLAGDETQYF | TGTGCCAGCGGATACGGACTAGCGGGGGACGAGACCCAGTACTTC | TRBJ2-5 | once | TRBD2 | TRBV6-8
CASSPPGQGEYGYTF | TGTGCCAGCAGTCCTCCGGGACAGGGGGAATATGGCTACACCTTC | TRBJ1-2 | NA | TRBD1 | TRBV28
CASSTLGGGDIQYF | TGTGCCAGCAGTACCCTCGGGGGCGGGGACATTCAGTACTTC | TRBJ2-4 | NA | NA | TRBV28
CASKGEVSSYNSPLHF | TGTGCCAGCAAGGGAGAGGTCAGCTCCTATAATTCACCCCTCCACTTT | TRBJ1-6 | NA | NA | TRBV6-9
CASRSLGSEAFF | TGTGCCAGCAGATCATTAGGGAGTGAAGCTTTCTTT | TRBJ1-1 | once | NA | TRBV6-8
CASSPPVLNTEAFF | TGTGCCAGCAGCCCCCCAGTATTAAACACTGAAGCTTTCTTT | TRBJ1-1 | few | NA | TRBV11-3
CASSPSSGYEQYF | TGTGCCAGCAGCCCATCGAGTGGGTACGAGCAGTACTTC | TRBJ2-7 | NA | NA | TRBV7-8
CASSIQGRVTDTQYF | TGTGCCAGCAGCATACAGGGTAGGGTCACAGATACGCAGTATTTT | TRBJ2-3 | once | NA | TRBV9
CASSQPGQGYGYTF | TGTGCCAGTAGCCAACCGGGACAGGGGTATGGCTACACCTTC | TRBJ1-2 | NA | TRBD1 | TRBV19
CAISSGEGDGYTF | TGTGCCATCAGTTCAGGGGAAGGCGATGGCTACACCTTC | TRBJ1-2 | NA | NA | TRBV6-8
CASSHKGLAGSNEQFF | TGTGCCAGCAGTCACAAGGGACTAGCGGGGTCCAATGAGCAGTTCTTC | TRBJ2-1 | NA | TRBD2 | TRBV6-8
CASSLNPTLGTDTQYF | TGTGCCAGCAGCCTTAATCCCACTCTAGGAACAGATACGCAGTATTTT | TRBJ2-3 | NA | NA | TRBV11-3
CASSDPGIGELFF | TGTGCCAGCAGTGATCCGGGGATCGGGGAGCTGTTTTTT | TRBJ2-2 | NA | NA | TRBV9
CASSLEGNTEAFF | TGCGCCAGCAGCTTGGAAGGGAACACTGAAGCTTTCTTT | TRBJ1-1 | NA | NA | TRBV23-1
CASRPPGQVDYGYTF | TGTGCCAGCAGACCACCGGGACAGGTCGACTATGGCTACACCTTC | TRBJ1-2 | once | TRBD1 | TRBV6-8
CASSAPLAGVLKETQYF | TGTGCCAGCAGTGCGCCACTAGCGGGGGTGCTGAAAGAGACCCAGTACTTC | TRBJ2-5 | NA | TRBD2 | TRBV9
CASSPSGQTYEQYF | TGTGCCAGTAGTCCTTCGGGCCAAACCTACGAGCAGTACTTC | TRBJ2-7 | NA | NA | TRBV19
CASSPTGYGYTF | TGTGCCAGCAGTCCGACAGGGTACGGCTACACCTTC | TRBJ1-2 | NA | TRBD1 | TRBV6-8
CASSQGTGGYTGELFF | TGCGCCAGCAGCCAGGGCACAGGGGGGTACACCGGGGAGCTGTTTTTT | TRBJ2-2 | once | TRBD1 | TRBV23-1
CASSRTGTGELFF | TGTGCCAGCAGCCGAACAGGCACCGGGGAGCTGTTTTTT | TRBJ2-2 | NA | NA | TRBV7-1
CASSYSHRGLSNYGYTF | TGTGCCAGCAGTTACTCCCACAGGGGTTTATCTAACTATGGCTACACCTTC | TRBJ1-2 | NA | TRBD1 | TRBV6-8
CSAGGTGMHEQYF | TGCAGCGCGGGGGGGACAGGGATGCACGAGCAGTACTTC | TRBJ2-7 | NA | NA | TRBV29-1
CASRLDGLTEAFF | TGTGCCAGCAGACTCGATGGGTTGACTGAAGCTTTCTTT | TRBJ1-1 | NA | NA | TRBV6-8
CASSARGNTEAFF | TGTGCCAGTAGTGCCAGGGGGAATACTGAAGCTTTCTTT | TRBJ1-1 | NA | TRBD1 | TRBV19
CASSFTGAGANVLTF | TGTGCCAGCAGCTTTACAGGGGCTGGGGCCAACGTCCTGACTTTC | TRBJ2-6 | NA | NA | TRBV7-5
CASSASLAGINIQYF | TGTGCCAGTAGTGCCTCACTAGCGGGGATAAACATTCAGTACTTC | TRBJ2-4 | NA | TRBD2 | TRBV19
CASSRGGGTEAFF | TGTGCCAGCAGTCGGGGGGGTGGCACTGAAGCTTTCTTT | TRBJ1-1 | NA | NA | TRBV6-8
CASSLAKVAGSYEQYF | TGCGCCAGCAGCTTGGCCAAGGTAGCGGGTTCCTACGAGCAGTACTTC | TRBJ2-7 | NA | TRBD2 | TRBV5-1
CASSQDRAGTTLLINNEQFF | TGCGCCAGCAGCCAAGATCGGGCAGGGACTACCTTACTGATTAACAATGAGCAGTTCTTC | TRBJ2-1 | NA | NA | TRBV1
CASSSPPGQGFYEQYF | TGTGCCAGCAGTTCCCCCCCAGGACAGGGTTTCTACGAGCAGTACTTC | TRBJ2-7 | once | TRBD1 | TRBV6-8
CASSPYTESNTGELFF | TGTGCCAGCAGCCCATACACAGAGTCGAACACCGGGGAGCTGTTTTTT | TRBJ2-2 | once | NA | TRBV7-7
CASSLRGISTDTQYF | TGTGCCAGCAGCTTGAGGGGGATTAGCACAGATACGCAGTATTTT | TRBJ2-3 | NA | NA | TRBV7-1
CASSERTGEAEAFF | TGCGCCAGCAGTGAAAGGACAGGGGAGGCTGAAGCTTTCTTT | TRBJ1-1 | few | TRBD1 | TRBV10-2
CASSAQGRGNYGYTF | TGTGCCAGTAGTGCCCAGGGACGAGGAAACTATGGCTACACCTTC | TRBJ1-2 | NA | NA | TRBV19
CASSQGGQLSYEQYF | TGTGCCAGCAGCCAAGGGGGACAGCTCTCCTACGAGCAGTACTTC | TRBJ2-7 | NA | TRBD1 | TRBV7-6
CASRDTQETQYF | TGTGCCAGCCGGGACACCCAAGAGACCCAGTACTTC | TRBJ2-5 | NA | NA | TRBV19
CSVEPAVGLLQFF | TGCAGCGTTGAACCTGCAGTTGGTCTGCTGCAGTTCTTC | TRBJ2-1 | NA | NA | TRBV29-1
CAISEATQNSPLHF | TGTGCCATCAGTGAGGCGACACAAAATTCACCCCTCCACTTT | TRBJ1-6 | NA | NA | TRBV10-3
CASSPLGADGNQPQHF | TGTGCCAGCAGCCCCCTGGGGGCGGATGGCAATCAGCCCCAGCATTTT | TRBJ1-5 | NA | NA | TRBV28
CASSWALQGAGYTF | TGTGCCAGCAGCTGGGCCTTACAGGGGGCTGGCTACACCTTC | TRBJ1-2 | NA | TRBD1 | TRBV11-3
CASSRGGVEETQYF | TGTGCCAGTAGTAGAGGGGGAGTTGAAGAGACCCAGTACTTC | TRBJ2-5 | NA | NA | TRBV19
CASSEVAAGIPEAFF | TGTGCCAGCAGTGAAGTCGCGGCAGGCATACCTGAAGCTTTCTTT | TRBJ1-1 | NA | NA | TRBV6-1
CASSEFGISGNTIYF | TGCGCCAGCAGTGAATTCGGGATTTCTGGAAACACCATATATTTT | TRBJ1-3 | few | NA | TRBV10-2
CASSPPWGQSRTDGYTF | TGTGCCAGCAGTCCCCCCTGGGGGCAATCCCGAACAGATGGCTACACCTTC | TRBJ1-2 | once | NA | TRBV6-8
CASSPPGLERISPLHF | TGTGCCAGCTCACCACCGGGGTTGGAGAGGATTTCACCCCTCCACTTT | TRBJ1-6 | NA | NA | TRBV18
CAGLKDSVGETQYF | TGTGCCGGACTCAAGGACTCGGTAGGGGAGACCCAGTACTTC | TRBJ2-5 | few | NA | TRBV12-2
CASLPGGTEAFF | TGTGCCAGCCTGCCAGGGGGGACTGAAGCTTTCTTT | TRBJ1-1 | once | TRBD1 | TRBV9
CASSSSISGGPLSYEQYF | TGCGCCAGCAGCTCTTCAATCTCAGGGGGCCCCCTGTCCTACGAGCAGTACTTC | TRBJ2-7 | NA | TRBD1 | TRBV5-1
CASSSQQTVLGAPQHF | TGTGCCAGCAGTTCCCAACAGACGGTTTTAGGTGCTCCCCAGCATTTT | TRBJ1-5 | NA | NA | TRBV28
CASSLGQGVKLFF | TGTGCCAGCAGTCTTGGACAGGGAGTAAAACTGTTTTTT | TRBJ1-4 | NA | TRBD1 | TRBV28
CASSMDRGVTGNTIYF | TGTGCCAGTAGTATGGACAGGGGAGTCACTGGAAACACCATATATTTT | TRBJ1-3 | NA | TRBD1 | TRBV19
CASSQGTDWGYGYTF | TGCGCCAGCAGCCAAGGGACAGACTGGGGCTATGGCTACACCTTC | TRBJ1-2 | NA | NA | TRBV1
CASSAQGRNTEAFF | TGTGCCAGCAGCGCGCAGGGGAGGAACACTGAAGCTTTCTTT | TRBJ1-1 | NA | NA | TRBV6-8
CASSSARLSNQPQHF | TGTGCCAGCAGCTCGGCACGACTTAGCAATCAGCCCCAGCATTTT | TRBJ1-5 | NA | NA | TRBV11-3